A single sample gave rise to the 30 T cell receptor beta chains below, sequenced in a study of cytomegalovirus exposure and HLA in healthy donors. Primers: 60 Vbeta forward and 13 Jbeta reverse. Generated by immunoSEQ multiplex PCR, the TCRdb table keeps only in-frame clones and is missing some. The data hold about 82,000 clones, with over 60% observed a single time. The sample comprised PBMCs. These receptors were obtained from a woman aged 45 to 65 in good health and CMV-seropositive.

In this sample, this clone turned up a few times. The V and J genes are TRBV6-1 and TRBJ2-6, with 11 bases aligning to TRBD1. This CDR3 has 19 residues. V was pared by 4 bases and J by 3 bases, with 11 bases of the junction left unmatched. The V gene's germline CDR1 is MNHNS and CDR2 SASEGT. The CDR3 nucleotides are TGTGCCAGCAGTGCCAGACCGGGACAGGGGGTTCTTGGGGCCAACGTCCTGACTTTC. This encodes CASSARPGQGVLGANVLTF.

V and J are TRBV7-2 and TRBJ2-7, with 8 bases identical to TRBD1. V was pared by 5 bases and J by 5 bases, with 11 bases of the junction left unmatched. Germline values: CDR1 SGHTA, CDR2 FQGNSA. The CDR3 length is 15 residues. The CDR3 protein is CASSAVGQGEHEQYF. Here the CDR3 DNA reads TGTGCCAGCAGCGCCGTAGGACAGGGTGAGCACGAGCAGTACTTC. Drawing the rest from reference TRBV7-2 and TRBJ2-7, the complete variable domain is GAGVSQSPSNKVTEKGKDVELRCDPISGHTALYWYRQSLGQGLEFLIYFQGNSAPDKSGLPSDRFSAERTGGSVSTLTIQRTQQEDSAVYLCASSAVGQGEHEQYFGPGTRLTVT.

The J gene is TRBJ1-6, the V gene TRBV5-1; D remains unclear. The CDR3 totals 14 residues. Germline lookup yields CDR1 SGHRS and CDR2 YFSETQ. V was shortened by 1 base and J by 6 bases, with 8 bases between the two germline ends. The CDR3 DNA follows: TGCGCCAGCAGCTTGTCCTCCCTTAATTCACCCCTCCACTTT. Protein product: CASSLSSLNSPLHF. Full variable domain (outside the CDR3, taken from reference TRBV5-1 and TRBJ1-6): KAGVTQTPRYLIKTRGQQVTLSCSPISGHRSVSWYQQTPGQGLQFLFEYFSETQRNKGNFPGRFSGRQFSNSRSEMNVSTLELGDSALYLCASSLSSLNSPLHFGNGTRLTVT.

The chain links TRBV5-4 to TRBJ2-3; D is unresolved. This CDR3 region has 13 residues. Germline V CDR1 and CDR2: SGHNT, YYREEE (reference sequence). V lost 4 bases and J 2 bases, leaving 8 bases between the germline ends. Here the CDR3 DNA reads TGTGCCAGCAGCCCGTTCCTCACAGATACGCAGTATTTT. As protein: CASSPFLTDTQYF.

The rearrangement links TRBV19 to TRBJ1-5; the D is unclear. The CDR3 has 13 residues. Germline V gives CDR1 LNHDA, CDR2 SQIVND (reference sequence). Trimming removed 3 bases at V and 4 bases at J, with 7 bases between. The CDR3 DNA follows: TGTGCCAGTAGTATCGGGGTGAATCAGCCCCAGCATTTT. It codes for CASSIGVNQPQHF.

The chain carries TRBV7-2 and TRBJ1-1, with D unresolved. V was pared by 7 bases and J by 2 bases, with 14 bases between. CDR1 and CDR2 from the germline V gene are SGHTA and FQGNSA. The CDR3 is made up of 14 amino acids. CDR3 protein: CASTLGPANTEAFF. The DNA of the CDR3 is TGTGCCAGCACCTTGGGCCCGGCAAACACTGAAGCTTTCTTT.

The V gene is TRBV11-2, the J gene TRBJ2-3, with D unresolved. The CDR3 covers 13 residues. Germline V gives CDR1 SGHAT, CDR2 FQNNGV. V shed 5 bases and J shed 0 bases, with 6 bases lying between them. The CDR3 DNA sequence: TGTGCCAGCAGCCTCGGGAGCACAGATACGCAGTATTTT. Translated, it gives CASSLGSTDTQYF.

CDR3 protein: CASSLNRGSSYNEQFF. The CDR3, as DNA: TGTGCCAGCAGCTTAAATAGGGGGAGCTCCTACAATGAGCAGTTCTTC. The chain combines TRBV5-6 with TRBJ2-1; D is possibly TRBD1 (6 bases). Germline V gene data show CDR1 as SGHDT and CDR2 as YYEEEE. The CDR3 has 16 amino acids. With 2 bases removed from V and 0 bases from J, the gap between germline ends came to 12 bases.

The table lists this clone with a count of one. J is TRBJ2-1 and V is TRBV5-4; perhaps TRBD1 as D (6 bases). Germline lookup yields CDR1 SGHNT and CDR2 YYREEE (reference sequence). With 6 bases removed from V and 3 bases from J, the gap between germline ends came to 13 bases. The CDR3 extends over 14 amino acids. CDR3 amino acids: CASNQGTVYNEQFF. CDR3 DNA: TGTGCCAGCAACCAGGGGACGGTCTACAATGAGCAGTTCTTC.

This chain uses TRBV27 with TRBJ2-5, with a possible D match to TRBD2 (6 bases). CDR1 and CDR2 (germline): MNHEY, SMNVEV (reference sequence). V lost 7 bases to trimming and J lost 4 bases, with 19 bases between them. The CDR3 contains 15 residues. The CDR3 DNA reads TGTGCCAGCAACCCCGGGGGTGGGGCAGGAGAGACCCAGTACTTC. Translated, it gives CASNPGGGAGETQYF.

CDR3 DNA: TGCGCCAGCAGCCTGAACAGGGTTGACACAGATACGCAGTATTTT. This codes for CASSLNRVDTDTQYF. V usage is TRBV5-1 and J usage is TRBJ2-3; maybe TRBD1 (6 bases). Trimming took 4 bases from V and 2 from J, leaving 14 bases between them. This CDR3 is 15 amino acids long. The germline gives CDR1 SGHRS, CDR2 YFSETQ.

V and J are TRBV7-9 and TRBJ1-1; D possibly corresponds to TRBD1 (6 bases). Deletions cut 3 bases from V and 1 base from J, with 12 bases between. This CDR3 spans 15 amino acids. CDR1 and CDR2 (germline): SEHNR, FQNEAQ (reference sequence). CDR3 sequence reads: CASSFEGQRNTEAFF. The CDR3 DNA follows: TGTGCCAGCAGCTTTGAAGGACAGAGGAACACTGAAGCTTTCTTT.

The CDR3 spells CSVSKPTGGMYF. Written as DNA, the CDR3 is TGCAGCGTCTCTAAGCCGACAGGGGGTATGTACTTC. The chain uses TRBV29-1 and TRBJ2-7, with 9 bases lining up with TRBD1. Unmatched junction bases numbered 12, after V lost 6 bases and J lost 12 bases. Germline V gives CDR1 SQVTM, CDR2 ANQGSEA. The CDR3 extends over 12 amino acids.

The chain uses TRBV2 and TRBJ2-2; tentative D call: TRBD2 (6 bases). Germline V gene data show CDR1 as SNHLY and CDR2 as FYNNEI. Between the trimmed V and J ends, which lost 4 bases and 4 bases, there was a span of 10 bases. The CDR3 is 14 residues long. The CDR3 coding sequence is TGTGCCAGCAGTGGGGGGGAGAGCACCGGGGAGCTGTTTTTT. Encoded protein: CASSGGESTGELFF. The entire variable domain, with the rest obtained from reference TRBV2 and TRBJ2-2, is as follows: EPEVTQTPSHQVTQMGQEVILRCVPISNHLYFYWYRQILGQKVEFLVSFYNNEISEKSEIFDDQFSVERPDGSNFTLKIRSTKLEDSAMYFCASSGGESTGELFFGEGSRLTVL.

This clone was found a few times. The chain uses TRBV6-5 and TRBJ2-2; 12 bases line up with TRBD2. The CDR3 is made up of 14 amino acids. The V segment lost 6 bases and the J segment 6 bases; nucleotides outside the gene matches: 2. CDR1 is MNHEY, CDR2 SVGAGI, per germline. CDR3 residues: CASSGLAGPGELFF. Here the CDR3 DNA reads TGTGCCAGCAGCGGACTAGCGGGGCCCGGGGAGCTGTTTTTT.

CDR3 sequence reads: CASSQGRDTEAFF. The DNA of the CDR3 is TGCGCCAGCAGCCAAGGACGGGACACTGAAGCTTTCTTT. The chain carries TRBV4-1 and TRBJ1-1; no definite D call. Germline V gene sequence: CDR1 MGHRA, CDR2 YSYEKL. V was trimmed by 1 base and J by 3 bases, leaving 6 bases between them. This CDR3 has 13 residues.

The chain carries TRBV4-3 and TRBJ2-1, with a possible D match to TRBD1 (5 bases). Germline CDR1 reads LGHNA; CDR2 reads YSLEER. V was clipped by 1 base and J by 0 bases, with 7 bases between them. The length of the CDR3 is 15 residues. The DNA for the CDR3 is TGCGCCAGCAGCCAAGGACAGAACTCCTACAATGAGCAGTTCTTC. Translating it yields CASSQGQNSYNEQFF.

Notes on this clone: The DNA is omitted, as the CDR3 cannot be located on it reliably, and the CDR3 follows TCRdb's listing. The chain carries TRBV5-6 and TRBJ2-7; the DNA was not used to check the table's D call, TRBD1. Counting both end residues, the CDR3 totals 16 amino acids. Germline V CDR1 and CDR2: SGHDT, YYEEEE. CDR3 amino acids: CASRVGSGTILDEHYF.

The J gene is TRBJ2-1, the V gene TRBV19, with TRBD2 matching 9 bases. CDR1 is LNHDA, CDR2 SQIVND, per germline (reference sequence). Germline trimming cut 3 bases from V and 3 bases from J; bases unmatched to any gene: 3. CDR3 length equals 15 residues. DNA of the CDR3: TGTGCCAGTAGTATCCTAGCGGGGTACTACAATGAGCAGTTCTTC. Its translation is CASSILAGYYNEQFF.

This chain connects TRBV4-1 to TRBJ2-1; 7 nucleotides line up with TRBD2. J gave up 2 bases and V 0 bases, and 10 bases lay outside the gene matches. Germline values: CDR1 MGHRA, CDR2 YSYEKL. The CDR3 length is 18 residues. The CDR3, as DNA: TGCGCCAGCAGCCAAGATCGATCTAGCGGCTATGCCTACAATGAGCAGTTCTTC. Its protein product is CASSQDRSSGYAYNEQFF.

The rearrangement links TRBV2 to TRBJ1-1; possible D gene TRBD1, 6 bases. The CDR3 loop spans 15 amino acids. The germline gives CDR1 SNHLY, CDR2 FYNNEI. V was shortened by 6 bases and J by 1 base, with 15 bases between the two germline ends. The CDR3 is CASRDLRGENTEAFF. CDR3 bases: TGTGCCAGCAGGGACCTCAGGGGTGAGAACACTGAAGCTTTCTTT.

The chain has TRBV4-3 and TRBJ2-1; TRBD2 matches 8 bases. The CDR3 contains 15 residues. Trimming cost V 0 bases and J 7 bases; bases outside gene matches: 5. Looked up from germline, CDR1 is LGHNA and CDR2 is YSLEER. The CDR3 nucleotides are TGCGCCAGCAGCCAAGATTATCGGGGGGGGAATGAGCAGTTCTTC. It codes for CASSQDYRGGNEQFF.

V and J are TRBV28 and TRBJ1-2; 9 nucleotides align to TRBD1. After removal of 2 bases from V and 10 bases from J, the junction contained 8 bases not matched to a gene. Per germline, CDR1 MDHEN and CDR2 SYDVKM. The CDR3 runs to 14 residues. Here the CDR3 reads CASSLTDRGNVYTF. The DNA for the CDR3 is TGTGCCAGCAGTTTAACGGACAGGGGAAACGTCTACACCTTC.

The rearrangement joins TRBV29-1 to TRBJ1-2; D ambiguous. V shed 4 bases and J shed 2 bases, with 5 bases lying between them. The V gene's germline CDR1 is SQVTM and CDR2 ANQGSEA. The CDR3 spans 11 residues. The CDR3 spells CSVAENYGYTF. In DNA, the CDR3 is TGCAGCGTTGCCGAGAACTATGGCTACACCTTC.

The CDR3 DNA follows: TGTGCCACCAGCAGTACTACAGGGTCGGAAGCTTTCTTT. Amino acids: CATSSTTGSEAFF. The chain couples TRBV15 to TRBJ1-1; weak D call: TRBD1 (6 bases). Trimming shortened V by 3 bases and J by 8 bases, and 13 bases separated the two germline ends. The CDR3 runs 13 residues. From germline, CDR1 is LNHNV and CDR2 YYDKDF (reference sequence).

J is TRBJ2-5 and V is TRBV5-5; D call uncertain. The germline V and J ends were trimmed by 1 base and 5 bases, with 6 bases remaining between them. CDR3 length: 12 residues. Germline V lookup: CDR1 SGHKS, CDR2 YYEKEE (reference sequence). CDR3 sequence (DNA): TGTGCCAGCAGCTTGCTGGGCGAGACCCAGTACTTC. This codes for CASSLLGETQYF.

V is TRBV2 and J is TRBJ2-7; TRBD1 matches 7 bases. The length of the CDR3 is 16 residues. CDR1 and CDR2 from the germline V gene are SNHLY and FYNNEI. The ends lost 3 bases at V and 3 bases at J; junction bases unmatched: 11. The DNA of the CDR3 is TGTGCCAGCAGTGATACGTCCATCACAGGGGTCTACGAGCAGTACTTC. As protein: CASSDTSITGVYEQYF. Using reference TRBV2 and TRBJ2-7 for the parts outside the CDR3, the full variable domain is EPEVTQTPSHQVTQMGQEVILRCVPISNHLYFYWYRQILGQKVEFLVSFYNNEISEKSEIFDDQFSVERPDGSNFTLKIRSTKLEDSAMYFCASSDTSITGVYEQYFGPGTRLTVT.

The V gene is TRBV11-2, the J gene TRBJ1-1; D might be TRBD1 (5 bases). Germline CDR1 and CDR2: SGHAT and FQNNGV. The CDR3 is made up of 13 amino acids. V was clipped by 5 bases and J by 6 bases, with 13 bases between them. The CDR3: CASSHIDSPEAFF. CDR3 DNA sequence: TGTGCCAGCAGCCACATAGACAGCCCTGAAGCTTTCTTT.

This chain uses TRBV5-1 with TRBJ2-2; 8 bases align to TRBD1. V lost 2 bases to trimming and J lost 5 bases; unmatched junction nucleotides: 5. Per the germline V gene, CDR1 is SGHRS and CDR2 is YFSETQ. This CDR3 comprises 15 residues. CDR3 loop: CASSLGTGGTGELFF. Written as DNA, the CDR3 is TGCGCCAGCAGCTTAGGGACAGGTGGGACCGGGGAGCTGTTTTTT.

The CDR3 DNA is TGTGCCAGCACCAAGAGACAGGGGATGAACACTGAAGCTTTCTTT. Translated, it gives CASTKRQGMNTEAFF. The chain couples TRBV21-1 to TRBJ1-1; the D call TRBD1 from the table was never checked on the DNA. TRBV21-1 is termed a pseudogene. The CDR3 runs 15 residues.